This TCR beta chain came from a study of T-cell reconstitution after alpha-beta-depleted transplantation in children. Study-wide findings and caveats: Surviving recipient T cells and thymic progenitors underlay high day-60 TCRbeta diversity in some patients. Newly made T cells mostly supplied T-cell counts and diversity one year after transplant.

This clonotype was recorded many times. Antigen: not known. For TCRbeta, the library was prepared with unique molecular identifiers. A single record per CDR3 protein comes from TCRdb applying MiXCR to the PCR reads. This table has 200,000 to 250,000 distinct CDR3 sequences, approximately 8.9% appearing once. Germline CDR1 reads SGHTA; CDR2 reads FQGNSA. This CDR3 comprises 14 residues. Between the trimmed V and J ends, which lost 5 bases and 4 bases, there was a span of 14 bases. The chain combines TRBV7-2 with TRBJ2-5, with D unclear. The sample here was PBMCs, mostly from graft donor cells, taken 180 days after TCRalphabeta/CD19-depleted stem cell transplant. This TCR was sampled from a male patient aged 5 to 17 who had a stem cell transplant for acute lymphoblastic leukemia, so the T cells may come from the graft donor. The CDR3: CASSPSAKGETQYF. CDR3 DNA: TGTGCCAGCAGCCCCTCGGCCAAGGGAGAGACCCAGTACTTC.